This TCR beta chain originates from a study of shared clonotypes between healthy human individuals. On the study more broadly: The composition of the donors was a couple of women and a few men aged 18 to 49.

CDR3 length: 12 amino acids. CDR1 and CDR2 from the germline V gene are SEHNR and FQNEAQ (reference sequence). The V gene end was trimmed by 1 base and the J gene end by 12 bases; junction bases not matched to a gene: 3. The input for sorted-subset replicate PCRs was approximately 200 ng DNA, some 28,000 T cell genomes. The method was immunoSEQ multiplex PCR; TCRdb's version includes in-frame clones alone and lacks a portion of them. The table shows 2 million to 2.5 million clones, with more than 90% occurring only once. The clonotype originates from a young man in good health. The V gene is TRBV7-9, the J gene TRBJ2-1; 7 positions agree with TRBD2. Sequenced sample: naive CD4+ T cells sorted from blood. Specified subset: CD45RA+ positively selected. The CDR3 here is CASSLDGGGQFF. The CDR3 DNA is TGTGCCAGCAGCTTAGATGGCGGGGGGCAGTTCTTC. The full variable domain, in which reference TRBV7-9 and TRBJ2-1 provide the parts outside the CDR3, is DTGVSQNPRHKITKRGQNVTFRCDPISEHNRLYWYRQTLGQGPEFLTYFQNEAQLEKSRLLSDRFSAERPKGSFSTLEIQRTEQGDSAMYLCASSLDGGGQFFGPGTRLTVL.